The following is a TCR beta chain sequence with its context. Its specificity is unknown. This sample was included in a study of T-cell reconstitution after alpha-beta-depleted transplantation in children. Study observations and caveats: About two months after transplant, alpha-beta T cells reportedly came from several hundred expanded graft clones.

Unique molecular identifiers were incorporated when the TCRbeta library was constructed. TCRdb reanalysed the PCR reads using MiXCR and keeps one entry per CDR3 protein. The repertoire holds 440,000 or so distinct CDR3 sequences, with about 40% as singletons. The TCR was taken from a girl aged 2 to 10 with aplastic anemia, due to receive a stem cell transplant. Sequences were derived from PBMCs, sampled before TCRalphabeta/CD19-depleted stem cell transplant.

The CDR3 loop is CAWRPRDGYTF. The CDR3 nucleotides read TGTGCCTGGCGCCCTCGGGATGGCTACACCTTC. The chain carries TRBV30 and TRBJ1-2; D is ambiguous. CDR3 length: 11 amino acids. Trimming stripped 5 bases from V and 6 bases from J, with 10 bases between. The germline gives CDR1 GTSNPN, CDR2 SVGIG (reference sequence). Full variable domain (rest looked up from reference TRBV30 and TRBJ1-2): SQTIHQWPATLVQPVGSPLSLECTVEGTSNPNLYWYRQAAGRGLQLLFYSVGIGQISSEVPQNLSASRPQDRQFILSSKKLLLSDSGFYLCAWRPRDGYTFGSGTRLTVV.